Listed below are T cell receptor beta chains from one sample, sequenced in a study of shared clonotypes between healthy human individuals. Measured with immunoSEQ multiplex PCR; TCRdb has only the in-frame clones, and not every one. The sample comprises around 600,000 clones, 85% to 95% of which are singletons, and around 0.11% rests with the top ten. Source material: naive CD8+ T cells sorted from blood. These receptors all stem from a woman in her twenties or thirties in good health. The CDR3 runs from the conserved cysteine through the conserved F or W. D genes are given only for firm matches. Not every row has a clone size; where given, it reads once, few, many or a size class.

J: TRBJ2-7; D: -; V: TRBV27; size: -; DNA: TGTGCCAGCAGTCCACCTCAGCAGGGTGCACAGCACGAGCAGTACTTC; CDR3: CASSPPQQGAQHEQYF
J: TRBJ1-1; D: -; V: TRBV19; size: -; DNA: TGTGCCAGTAGTATTCCCTGGCAGTCAGAGAACACTGAAGCTTTCTTT; CDR3: CASSIPWQSENTEAFF
J: TRBJ2-1; D: -; V: TRBV27; size: -; DNA: TGTGCCAGCAGTTTTAATCCCATCTCCTACAATGAGCAGTTCTTC; CDR3: CASSFNPISYNEQFF
J: TRBJ2-7; D: TRBD1; V: TRBV27; size: -; DNA: TGTGCCAGCAGTCCCGGACAGGCCTACGAGCAGTACTTC; CDR3: CASSPGQAYEQYF
J: TRBJ1-2; D: -; V: TRBV27; size: -; DNA: TGTGCCAGCAGTTTTTTCGGCTTCTATGGCTACACCTTC; CDR3: CASSFFGFYGYTF
J: TRBJ2-5; D: -; V: TRBV5-6; size: -; DNA: TGTGCCAGCAGCTTAGGCGGGGCCGGCCGGCTACAAGAGACCCAGTACTTC; CDR3: CASSLGGAGRLQETQYF
J: TRBJ1-3; D: -; V: TRBV7-2; size: -; DNA: TGTGCCAGCAGCCATTCCAGGATCTCTGGAAACACCATATATTTT; CDR3: CASSHSRISGNTIYF
J: TRBJ1-3; D: TRBD1; V: TRBV27; size: -; DNA: TGTGCCAGCAGTTTACAGGGGGCGTACGGAAACACCATATATTTT; CDR3: CASSLQGAYGNTIYF
J: TRBJ2-7; D: TRBD1; V: TRBV2; size: once; DNA: TGTGCCAGCAGCGAATCATCAACAGGGGGTGGTTACGAGCAGTACTTC; CDR3: CASSESSTGGGYEQYF
J: TRBJ1-1; D: TRBD1; V: TRBV7-9; size: -; DNA: TGTGCCAGCAGCATACCGGGACAGGGAATGAACACTGAAGCTTTCTTT; CDR3: CASSIPGQGMNTEAFF
J: TRBJ2-7; D: -; V: TRBV27; size: -; DNA: TGTGCCAGCAGTTTATCGGGGGACAAGTACGAGCAGTACTTC; CDR3: CASSLSGDKYEQYF
J: TRBJ2-7; D: -; V: TRBV9; size: -; DNA: TGTGCCAGCAGCGTAGGTGGGGGGACCGAGCAGTACTTC; CDR3: CASSVGGGTEQYF
J: TRBJ1-4; D: -; V: TRBV6-5; size: -; DNA: TGTGCCAGCAGTAGAATGGGGGGGCGCGAAAAACTGTTTTTT; CDR3: CASSRMGGREKLFF
J: TRBJ1-1; D: TRBD1; V: TRBV27; size: -; DNA: TGTGCCAGCAGTCTGACAGGGGGGCGCACTGAAGCTTTCTTT; CDR3: CASSLTGGRTEAFF
J: TRBJ2-2; D: -; V: TRBV2; size: once; DNA: TGTGCCAGCAGTTTCAGTACGAACACCGGGGAGCTGTTTTTT; CDR3: CASSFSTNTGELFF
J: TRBJ1-2; D: -; V: TRBV5-1; size: few; DNA: TGCGCCAGCAGCTTGGTGGGCCATGGCTACACCTTC; CDR3: CASSLVGHGYTF
J: TRBJ2-5; D: TRBD2; V: TRBV7-6; size: -; DNA: TGTGCCAGCAGCTTATCGGTCACTAGCGGGAGGGTGTTGTACTTC; CDR3: CASSLSVTSGRVLYF
J: TRBJ1-1; D: -; V: TRBV29-1; size: -; DNA: TGCAGCGTTGAAGATCCACAGACGAACACTGAAGCTTTCTTT; CDR3: CSVEDPQTNTEAFF
J: TRBJ2-7; D: TRBD1; V: TRBV5-4; size: -; DNA: TGTGCCAGCAGCCGAGACAGGGCCCACGAGCAGTACTTC; CDR3: CASSRDRAHEQYF
J: TRBJ2-7; D: -; V: TRBV25-1; size: -; DNA: TGTGCCAGCAGGGAAGGGGGGTCCTACGAGCAGTACTTC; CDR3: CASREGGSYEQYF
J: TRBJ2-3; D: -; V: TRBV5-1; size: -; DNA: TGCGCCAGCACCTTGGGGGTTCGTGGACTCCGCACAGATACGCAGTATTTT; CDR3: CASTLGVRGLRTDTQYF
J: TRBJ2-7; D: -; V: TRBV2; size: once; DNA: TGTGCCAGCAGTTTTCCCGGGAGCGGGCTTAACTTC; CDR3: CASSFPGSGLNF
J: TRBJ2-7; D: -; V: TRBV28; size: -; DNA: TGTGCCAGCAGTTTCCGGCTCTTCGAGCAGTACTTC; CDR3: CASSFRLFEQYF
J: TRBJ2-7; D: -; V: TRBV2; size: -; DNA: TGTGCCAGCAGTGAGCGAGACGGCAGCTCCTACGAGCAGTACTTC; CDR3: CASSERDGSSYEQYF
J: TRBJ2-1; D: TRBD1; V: TRBV7-2; size: -; DNA: TGTGCCAGCAGCTTAGTAGGGACAGGGGTAATCAATGAGCAGTTCTTC; CDR3: CASSLVGTGVINEQFF
J: TRBJ2-7; D: TRBD2; V: TRBV7-2; size: -; DNA: TGTGCCAGCAGCGATACGACTAGCGGGCTCTACGAGCAGTACTTC; CDR3: CASSDTTSGLYEQYF
J: TRBJ2-3; D: -; V: TRBV28; size: -; DNA: TGTGCCAGCAGTTCCCATTTTGAGGGAGATACGCAGTATTTT; CDR3: CASSSHFEGDTQYF
J: TRBJ2-7; D: TRBD2; V: TRBV28; size: -; DNA: TGTGCCAGCAGTTTTACTAGCGGGTGGGCCTCCTACGAGCAGTACTTC; CDR3: CASSFTSGWASYEQYF
J: TRBJ1-1; D: -; V: TRBV5-4; size: -; DNA: TGTGCCAGCCAGGATTCGGACACTGAAGCTTTCTTT; CDR3: CASQDSDTEAFF
J: TRBJ2-2; D: -; V: TRBV4-1; size: -; DNA: TGCGCCAGCAGCCCAAATTTCGCAGGGAGCGGGGAGCTGTTTTTT; CDR3: CASSPNFAGSGELFF
J: TRBJ1-5; D: -; V: TRBV6-1; size: -; DNA: TGTGCCAGCCTCGACAGCAATCAGCCCCAGCATTTT; CDR3: CASLDSNQPQHF
J: TRBJ1-1; D: TRBD1; V: TRBV7-8; size: -; DNA: TGTGCCAGCAGCCAGCGACAGGGCATCCTAAACACTGAAGCTTTCTTT; CDR3: CASSQRQGILNTEAFF
J: TRBJ2-1; D: -; V: TRBV7-3; size: -; DNA: TGTGCCAGCAGCTTGACGGTCACCCAAGACCCGGAGCAGTTCTTC; CDR3: CASSLTVTQDPEQFF
J: TRBJ1-2; D: TRBD1; V: TRBV2; size: -; DNA: TGTGCCAGCAGTTCAATTGAGGACAGGCACCTAAATGGCTACACCTTC; CDR3: CASSSIEDRHLNGYTF
J: TRBJ2-7; D: -; V: TRBV6-5; size: -; DNA: TGTGCCAGCAGTTACTCGGAGCGTCCCTACGAGCAGTACTTC; CDR3: CASSYSERPYEQYF
J: TRBJ2-1; D: TRBD1; V: TRBV7-6; size: -; DNA: TGTGCCAGCAGCTTAGCCTCCGGGACAGGGACTGAGCAGTTCTTC; CDR3: CASSLASGTGTEQFF
J: TRBJ1-2; D: TRBD1; V: TRBV9; size: -; DNA: TGTGCCAGCAGCGTTCTTCGGACAGGGGGGTACGATGGCTACACCTTC; CDR3: CASSVLRTGGYDGYTF
J: TRBJ2-3; D: TRBD2; V: TRBV6-1; size: -; DNA: TGTGCCAGCAGTGAAGTCCTAGCGGGAGGATCCATTTATACGCAGTATTTT; CDR3: CASSEVLAGGSIYTQYF
J: TRBJ2-7; D: TRBD1; V: TRBV6-1; size: -; DNA: TGTGCCAGTTCGGCACCGGGACAGTACTACGAGCAGTACTTC; CDR3: CASSAPGQYYEQYF
J: TRBJ2-1; D: -; V: TRBV6-5; size: -; DNA: TGTGCCAGCAGTACCTCGTCCTACAATGAGCAGTTCTTC; CDR3: CASSTSSYNEQFF
J: TRBJ1-1; D: -; V: TRBV6-1; size: -; DNA: TGTGCCAGCTTCTCCACGAGCTCATGGTTCACTGAAGCTTTCTTT; CDR3: CASFSTSSWFTEAFF
J: TRBJ1-4; D: -; V: TRBV7-9; size: -; DNA: TGTGCCAGCAGCCCCAGCTACCGGGACCCAACTAATGAAAAACTGTTTTTT; CDR3: CASSPSYRDPTNEKLFF
J: TRBJ2-7; D: -; V: TRBV29-1; size: -; DNA: TGCAGCGTTTCCCCCAGGGACTCCTACGAGCAGTACTTC; CDR3: CSVSPRDSYEQYF
J: TRBJ2-7; D: -; V: TRBV13; size: -; DNA: TGTGCCAGCAGCTGGGGGTCCTACGAGCAGTACTTC; CDR3: CASSWGSYEQYF
J: TRBJ2-7; D: TRBD2; V: TRBV28; size: -; DNA: TGTGCCAGCAGTTTGGGAACCGGGACTAGGGACTCGGAGCAGTACTTC; CDR3: CASSLGTGTRDSEQYF
J: TRBJ2-7; D: TRBD2; V: TRBV7-9; size: -; DNA: TGTGCCAGCAGCCCACCGGGACTAGTATACGAGCAGTACTTC; CDR3: CASSPPGLVYEQYF
J: TRBJ2-5; D: -; V: TRBV9; size: once; DNA: TGTGCCAGCAGCCCCGGGCAAATAGCGGAGCAAGAGACCCAGTACTTC; CDR3: CASSPGQIAEQETQYF
J: TRBJ2-1; D: -; V: TRBV10-1; size: once; DNA: TGCGCCAGCAGTATACAGGGAACTGAGCAGTTCTTC; CDR3: CASSIQGTEQFF
J: TRBJ1-2; D: TRBD1; V: TRBV9; size: -; DNA: TGTGCCAGCAGCATGGGACAGTATGGCTACACCTTC; CDR3: CASSMGQYGYTF
J: TRBJ2-7; D: -; V: TRBV2; size: -; DNA: TGTGCCTTCAACCAGGGGCAGAGCTCCTACGAGCAGTACTTC; CDR3: CAFNQGQSSYEQYF
J: TRBJ1-5; D: -; V: TRBV6-1; size: -; DNA: TGTGCCAGCAGTGATAAGAGGGGGGAGGAGGGGCATTTT; CDR3: CASSDKRGEEGHF
J: TRBJ2-1; D: TRBD2; V: TRBV7-9; size: -; DNA: TGTGCCAGCAGCTCAGGGCCTACTAGCGGTTCCTACAATGAGCAGTTCTTC; CDR3: CASSSGPTSGSYNEQFF
J: TRBJ1-3; D: -; V: TRBV6-5; size: -; DNA: TGTGCCAGCAGTTACGGGCCTGGAAACACCATATATTTT; CDR3: CASSYGPGNTIYF